This TCR beta chain originates from a study of cytomegalovirus exposure and HLA in healthy donors. The wider study: Ancestry clustering placed 70% to 90% of several hundred genotyped donors in the Caucasian-associated cluster.

A remark on this clone: Its antigen is currently unknown.

Healthy bone marrow donors supplied every sample. Germline V gene data show CDR1 as MNHEY and CDR2 as SMNVEV (reference sequence). V was clipped by 6 bases and J by 4 bases; unmatched bases: 4. This CDR3 has 14 residues. Whole-study results and caveats: TRBV6-2, TRBV6-3 and some other V segments were unresolvable in 87-base-pair reads.

The PCR contained 60 Vbeta and 13 Jbeta primers. Clones were sequenced by immunoSEQ multiplex PCR, and TCRdb holds only the in-frame ones, with some missing. The sample lists a few hundred thousand clones; around 90% were seen once. The chain is built from TRBV27 and TRBJ1-4; 8 bases map to TRBD1. Sequenced input: PBMCs. The receptor was isolated from a woman aged 18-29 years in good health and CMV-seronegative. As DNA, the CDR3 is TGTGCCAGCAGCAAACAGGGGGTTAATGAAAAACTGTTTTTT. This codes for CASSKQGVNEKLFF.